One sample yielded the 14 T cell receptor beta chains listed below, sequenced in a study of Ad26.COV2.S vaccination and SARS-CoV-2 variants. Treatment defined: over 15 received Ad26.COV2.S at low or high dose, single or two shots; five or six received placebo; per-sample allocation not given. After the first vaccine or placebo injection, samples were drawn on day 63. The data were produced by immunoSEQ multiplex PCR, yet TCRdb's version contains in-frame clones alone and is incomplete. The sample lists 360,000 or so clones; 89% were seen once. The sample was peripheral blood, taken in a trial of Ad26.COV2.S vaccine versus placebo. The receptors shown here come from a person between 18 and 59 years old who received the Ad26.COV2.S COVID-19 vaccine or a placebo.

The chain carries TRBV2 and TRBJ1-1; tentatively, D is TRBD1 (5 bases). Germline CDR1 and CDR2: SNHLY and FYNNEI. The V and J ends lost 4 bases and 0 bases respectively, with 18 bases between them. The CDR3 has 17 amino acids. In DNA, the CDR3 is TGTGCCAGCAGTGCTCTAGACAGCTTTAACATGAACACTGAAGCTTTCTTT. It codes for CASSALDSFNMNTEAFF.

The V gene is TRBV28, the J gene TRBJ1-2, with D perhaps TRBD1 (6 bases). V lost 6 bases and J lost 7, with 18 bases in between. The length of the CDR3 is 14 residues. The germline gives CDR1 MDHEN, CDR2 SYDVKM. CDR3: CASSWVTGPPGYTF. The CDR3, as DNA: TGTGCCAGCAGCTGGGTAACAGGGCCCCCTGGCTACACCTTC.

This rearrangement joins TRBV5-5 to TRBJ1-5; D remains unclear. The CDR3 sequence is 15 residues long. Per germline, CDR1 SGHKS and CDR2 YYEKEE (reference sequence). Trimming cost V 0 bases and J 6 bases, with 13 bases left between them. CDR3 nucleotides: TGTGCCAGCAGCTTGGTGGTATCCCCCCCTCAGCCCCAGCATTTT. This translates into CASSLVVSPPQPQHF.

The rearrangement uses TRBV7-2 and TRBJ2-1, with 13 nucleotides matching TRBD2. Germline CDR1 is SGHTA and CDR2 is FQGNSA. The J segment lost 12 bases and the V segment lost 8 bases, leaving 4 bases of the junction unmatched. The CDR3 extends over 12 amino acids. The CDR3 here is CASGLAGVAQFF. CDR3 sequence (DNA): TGTGCCAGCGGACTAGCGGGAGTCGCGCAGTTCTTC.

The chain uses TRBV10-3 and TRBJ2-7; 7 positions match TRBD2. CDR1 ENHRY and CDR2 SYGVKD come from the germline V gene. With 6 bases clipped from V and 0 bases from J, the junction kept 2 bases outside the gene matches. This CDR3 is 13 amino acids long. DNA for the CDR3: TGTGCCATCAGGAGCGGGAACTCCTACGAGCAGTACTTC. This codes for CAIRSGNSYEQYF.

The genes are TRBV5-1 and TRBJ2-5, with D perhaps assigned TRBD1 or TRBD2 (5 bases each). V lost 4 bases to trimming and J lost 2 bases, with 15 bases between them. Germline CDR1 SGHRS, CDR2 YFSETQ. The CDR3 extends over 15 amino acids. This chain's CDR3 is CASSPIGTGQETQYF. CDR3 DNA sequence: TGCGCCAGCAGCCCCATAGGGACGGGACAAGAGACCCAGTACTTC.

CDR3 nucleotides: TGTGCCTGGAGTGGGACCGGGGTGAGGGTTGGGCAGTACTTC. This gives the protein CAWSGTGVRVGQYF. The rearrangement links TRBV30 to TRBJ2-7; weak D call: TRBD2 (5 bases). CDR1 is GTSNPN, CDR2 SVGIG, per germline (reference sequence). Trimming removed 1 base from V and 9 bases from J, with 19 bases in between. The CDR3 sequence is 14 residues long.

The CDR3 reads CASRQGSYNEQFF. CDR3 nucleotides: TGTGCCAGTAGACAGGGGTCCTACAATGAGCAGTTCTTC. V and J are TRBV28 and TRBJ2-1; 8 bases agree with TRBD1. The CDR3 extends over 13 amino acids. Germline V gene sequence: CDR1 MDHEN, CDR2 SYDVKM. Trimming took 9 bases from V and 1 from J; bases not matched to a gene: 2.

This chain joins TRBV10-3 and TRBJ2-7; D could derive from TRBD1 or TRBD2 (5 bases each). Per the germline V gene, CDR1 is ENHRY and CDR2 is SYGVKD. Trimming cost V 11 bases and J 4 bases, with 15 bases left between them. The CDR3 has 12 amino acids. CDR3 loop: CAVTGTDYEQYF. Here the CDR3 DNA reads TGTGCCGTCACCGGGACGGATTACGAGCAGTACTTC.

V gene TRBV2 combines with J gene TRBJ2-7; perhaps TRBD2 as D (7 bases). CDR3 length: 15 residues. CDR1 is SNHLY, CDR2 FYNNEI, per germline. V lost 1 base, J lost 6 bases, and 16 bases lay in between. The DNA for the CDR3 is TGTGCCAGCAGTGAAGAAAGGGGGGGAGGGTTCGAGCAGTACTTC. Protein: CASSEERGGGFEQYF.

V gene TRBV28 combines with J gene TRBJ2-7; weak D call: TRBD1 (6 bases). Trimming cost V 3 bases and J 1 base, with 16 bases left between them. This CDR3 is 16 amino acids long. Germline V lookup: CDR1 MDHEN, CDR2 SYDVKM. The CDR3 sequence: CASSFGSGVGSYEQYF. CDR3 in DNA: TGTGCCAGCAGTTTCGGCTCAGGGGTAGGATCCTACGAGCAGTACTTC.

The rearrangement joins TRBV6-1 to TRBJ1-6; 10 nucleotides align to TRBD1. The germline V gene has CDR1 MNHNS and CDR2 SASEGT. J lost 2 bases, V lost 4 bases, and 8 bases had no gene match. The CDR3 is made up of 18 amino acids. In nucleotides, the CDR3 is TGTGCCAGCAGTGTCGTCGGGGACAGGGGAACCTATAATTCACCCCTCCACTTT. Translating it yields CASSVVGDRGTYNSPLHF.

The V and J genes are TRBV19 and TRBJ2-1, with D possibly TRBD1 on 6 matching bases. CDR3 length equals 15 residues. V dropped 0 bases and J dropped 0 bases, with 6 bases sitting between them. Germline CDR1 is LNHDA and CDR2 is SQIVND (reference sequence). In nucleotides, the CDR3 is TGTGCCAGTAGTATAGAACAGGGCTCCTACAATGAGCAGTTCTTC. It encodes CASSIEQGSYNEQFF. The variable domain in full, with the rest retrieved from reference TRBV19 and TRBJ2-1, is DGGITQSPKYLFRKEGQNVTLSCEQNLNHDAMYWYRQDPGQGLRLIYYSQIVNDFQKGDIAEGYSVSREKKESFPLTVTSAQKNPTAFYLCASSIEQGSYNEQFFGPGTRLTVL.

The chain carries TRBV28 and TRBJ1-1, with TRBD1 identical over 8 bases. Trimming at V came to 4 bases and at J to 1 base, leaving 5 bases not matched to a gene. CDR1 MDHEN and CDR2 SYDVKM come from the germline V gene. This CDR3 region has 15 residues. CDR3 nucleotides: TGTGCCAGCAGTTCCAGGGGGCGCGGGAACACTGAAGCTTTCTTT. This sequence encodes CASSSRGRGNTEAFF.